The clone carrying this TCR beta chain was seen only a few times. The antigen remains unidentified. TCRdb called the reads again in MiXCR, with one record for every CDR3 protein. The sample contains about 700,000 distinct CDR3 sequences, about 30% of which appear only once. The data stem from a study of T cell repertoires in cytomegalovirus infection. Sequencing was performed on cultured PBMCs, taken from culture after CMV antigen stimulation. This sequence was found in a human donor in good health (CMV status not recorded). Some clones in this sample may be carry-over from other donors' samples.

DNA of the CDR3: TGCGCCAGCAGCCCCCTAGGGGGAGTGAACACTGAAGCTTTCTTT. Translating it yields CASSPLGGVNTEAFF. This chain uses TRBV5-1 with TRBJ1-1; possibly TRBD1 for D (6 bases). The V gene's germline CDR1 is SGHRS and CDR2 YFSETQ. V was pared by 4 bases and J by 0 bases, with 13 bases between. The CDR3 extends over 15 amino acids.